The 9 T cell receptor beta chains below come from one sample, sequenced in a study of T cell repertoires in cytomegalovirus infection. TCRdb reanalysed the reads using MiXCR and keeps one entry per CDR3 protein. Among a few hundred thousand distinct CDR3 sequences, under 45% were seen once, and the ten largest hold roughly 50%. These receptors lack a known antigen. Sequencing was performed on cultured PBMCs, taken from culture after CMV antigen stimulation. These receptors were taken from a human donor in good health (CMV status not recorded). Some clones in this sample may be carry-over from other donors' samples.

This sequence joins TRBV5-1 and TRBJ2-7; D unclear. The V end lost 0 bases, the J end lost 0 bases, and 13 bases lay between the germline ends. The CDR3 covers 16 residues. CDR1 is SGHRS, CDR2 YFSETQ, per germline. This CDR3 is CASSLASIDSSYEQYF. CDR3 sequence (DNA): TGCGCCAGCAGCTTGGCGTCCATCGATAGCTCCTACGAGCAGTACTTC.

The V and J genes are TRBV10-3 and TRBJ2-5; the D gene is possibly TRBD1 (7 bases). The CDR3 covers 14 residues. V was cut by 2 bases and J by 2 bases, with 9 bases left in between. Per germline, CDR1 ENHRY and CDR2 SYGVKD. Here the CDR3 DNA reads TGTGCCATCAGTGAGCAGGGGGGACAAGAGACCCAGTACTTC. It translates to CAISEQGGQETQYF.

In this sample, this clonotype turned up once. The V and J genes are TRBV2 and TRBJ2-7, with 7 bases that match TRBD2. CDR1 is SNHLY, CDR2 FYNNEI, per germline. The CDR3 runs 15 residues. The ends lost 5 bases at V and 0 bases at J; junction bases unmatched: 7. The CDR3 region is CASSRNGGVSYEQYF. In DNA form, the CDR3 reads TGTGCCAGCAGTCGGAATGGGGGGGTCTCCTACGAGCAGTACTTC.

This clonotype was seen only a few times. The V call is TRBV7-2, the J call TRBJ2-1; D is possibly TRBD2 (6 bases). Between the trimmed V and J ends, which lost 4 bases and 8 bases, there was a span of 15 bases. The CDR3 contains 14 residues. Germline CDR1 SGHTA, CDR2 FQGNSA. CDR3 in DNA: TGTGCCAGCAGCTCCACACTAGGAGGGGATGAGCAGTTCTTC. Its translation: CASSSTLGGDEQFF.

This clonotype was seen only a few times. This chain links TRBV7-2 with TRBJ1-5; no clear D. Germline V gene data show CDR1 as SGHTA and CDR2 as FQGNSA. The CDR3 is made up of 14 amino acids. Trimming removed 5 bases from V and 3 bases from J, with 11 bases in between. CDR3 region: CASSPTPVNQPQHF. In DNA form, the CDR3 reads TGTGCCAGCAGCCCCACCCCAGTCAATCAGCCCCAGCATTTT.

This clonotype was counted only a few times. The chain carries TRBV6-6 and TRBJ1-2, with unresolved D. CDR3 length equals 14 residues. V dropped 6 bases and J dropped 0 bases, with 11 bases sitting between them. Germline V gives CDR1 MNHNY, CDR2 SVGAGI (reference sequence). In DNA, the CDR3 is TGTGCCAGCAGATCCAAGCAGACTAACTATGGCTACACCTTC. Translation gives CASRSKQTNYGYTF.

The table lists this clonotype with a few counts. J is TRBJ1-4 and V is TRBV12-3 or TRBV12-4, with TRBD1 as a possible D gene (5 bases). Trimming shortened V by 7 bases and J by 7 bases, and 22 bases separated the two germline ends. The CDR3 loop spans 16 amino acids. The CDR3 reads CASTYRWRGRGEKLFF. The CDR3 region has the DNA TGTGCCAGCACCTACAGGTGGAGGGGACGGGGTGAAAAACTGTTTTTT.

V and J are TRBV12-3 or TRBV12-4 and TRBJ2-1; D call uncertain. Trimming left V 7 bases short and J 2 bases short, with 9 bases between. The CDR3 is 13 amino acids. CDR3 region: CASIGYAYNEQFF. The CDR3 DNA reads as TGTGCCAGCATTGGGTACGCCTACAATGAGCAGTTCTTC.

The chain joins TRBV4-1 to TRBJ1-1; a possible D gene is TRBD1 (6 bases). Germline CDR1 reads MGHRA; CDR2 reads YSYEKL. This CDR3 has 15 residues. V was pared by 0 bases and J by 5 bases, with 13 bases between. The CDR3 region has the DNA TGCGCCAGCAGCCAAGATGGCGGGGGCTGGACTGAAGCTTTCTTT. Translation gives CASSQDGGGWTEAFF.